This T cell receptor beta chain comes out of a study of early T cells in non-severe SARS-CoV-2 infection. Study context: From unsorted whole blood, bulk RNA was sequenced, and the chains remained unpaired. Overall study results and limits: Comparison of clonotypes with VDJdb favored anti-spike CD8 responses while missing private and CD4 specificities.

Note on this clonotype: Its antigen is not identified.

The protocol attached unique molecular identifiers to individual cDNA molecules. Via MiXCR, TCRdb re-called the 5' RACE reads, giving one row per CDR3 protein. The sample contains tens of thousands of distinct CDR3 sequences, around 12% of which appear only once. The sample comprised whole blood. This clonotype originated in an adult who was a healthcare worker with PCR-confirmed SARS-CoV-2 infection or an uninfected control (not recorded which).

The CDR3 DNA reads as TGTGCCAGCAGTTTAACGGGGGGCGGCACTGAAGCTTTCTTT. Translated: CASSLTGGGTEAFF. This chain links TRBV12-3 or TRBV12-4 with TRBJ1-1; maybe TRBD1 (6 bases). V lost 2 bases and J lost 4, with 11 bases in between. This CDR3 has 14 residues.